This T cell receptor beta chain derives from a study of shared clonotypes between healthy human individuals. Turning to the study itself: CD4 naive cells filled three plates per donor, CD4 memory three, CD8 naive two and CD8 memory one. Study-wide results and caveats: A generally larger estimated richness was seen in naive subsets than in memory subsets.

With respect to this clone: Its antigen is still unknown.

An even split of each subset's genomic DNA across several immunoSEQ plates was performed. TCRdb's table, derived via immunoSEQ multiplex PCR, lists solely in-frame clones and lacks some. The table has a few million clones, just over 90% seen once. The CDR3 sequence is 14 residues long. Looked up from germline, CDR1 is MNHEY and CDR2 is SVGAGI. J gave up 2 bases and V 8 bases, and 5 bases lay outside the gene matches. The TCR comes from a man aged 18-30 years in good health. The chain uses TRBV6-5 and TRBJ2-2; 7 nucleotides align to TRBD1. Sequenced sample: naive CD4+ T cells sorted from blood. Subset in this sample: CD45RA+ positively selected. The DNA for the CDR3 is TGTGCCAGCTGTAGACAGGGAAACACCGGGGAGCTGTTTTTT. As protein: CASCRQGNTGELFF.